This TCR beta chain was sequenced for a study of OX40 agonist ivuxolimab in advanced cancers. Study details: It was ivuxolimab, an agonistic anti-OX40 (CD134) antibody, that patients were treated with. Subjects had a mean age of about 65 years, with a range of roughly 23 to 79; just over 80% were male. Partial responses were observed in three patients, of whom one had hepatocellular carcinoma and two had cutaneous melanoma.

The CDR3 is 13 amino acids. The trim removed 5 bases at V and 8 bases at J, leaving 2 bases unmatched. Germline V lookup: CDR1 MNHNY, CDR2 SVGAGI (reference sequence). Systemic immunosuppression or a history of autoimmune disease excluded patients. Method: immunoSEQ multiplex PCR; TCRdb's copy keeps in-frame clones and lacks some. The profile shows tens of thousands of clones, about 88% of them singletons. The V gene is TRBV6-6, the J gene TRBJ2-2; 10 bases match TRBD1. The receptor comes from an adult with an advanced solid tumor such as melanoma, head and neck, liver or kidney cancer. The sample was CD4+ or CD8+ T cells sorted from blood, taken in a trial of the OX40 agonist ivuxolimab. Written as DNA, the CDR3 is TGTGCCAGCAGTCGACAGGGGGCTGGGGAGCTGTTTTTT. It is translated as CASSRQGAGELFF.